The source of this TCR beta chain is a study of blood T cell repertoires in COVID-19. Seattle's enrolled individuals joined amid active infection and were then monitored longitudinally. This CDR3 comprises 13 residues. Deletions cut 5 bases from V and 4 bases from J, with 11 bases between. CDR1 and CDR2 from the germline V gene are PRHDT and FYEKMQ (reference sequence). Repertoires were generated with immunoSEQ multiplex PCR, while TCRdb's copy carries only in-frame clones and drops some. The sample gives fewer than 450,000 clones, 88% of which show up once; approximately 7.4% is in the top ten. The origin of this receptor is a woman between 70 and 85 years old with COVID-19, enrolled during active disease. The sample comprised peripheral blood. The chain combines TRBV13 with TRBJ1-2; maybe TRBD1 (6 bases). Here the CDR3 DNA reads TGTGCCAGCAGCCCCCGGACAGTCTATGGCTACACCTTC. It specifies CASSPRTVYGYTF.